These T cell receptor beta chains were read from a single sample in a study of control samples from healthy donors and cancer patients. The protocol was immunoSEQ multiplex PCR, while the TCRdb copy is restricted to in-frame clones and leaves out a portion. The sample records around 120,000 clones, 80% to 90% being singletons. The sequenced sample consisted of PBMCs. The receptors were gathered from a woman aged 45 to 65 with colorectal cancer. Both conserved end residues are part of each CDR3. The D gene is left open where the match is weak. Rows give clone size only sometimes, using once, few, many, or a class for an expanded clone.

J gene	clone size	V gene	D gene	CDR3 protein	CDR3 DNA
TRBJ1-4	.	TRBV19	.	CASNKRGRDEKLFF	TGTGCCAGTAACAAAAGGGGGAGGGATGAAAAACTGTTTTTT
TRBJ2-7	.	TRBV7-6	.	CASSLEESLSYEQYF	TGTGCCAGCAGCTTAGAAGAGAGCCTCTCCTACGAGCAGTACTTC
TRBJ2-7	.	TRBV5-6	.	CASSLRGLYEQYF	TGTGCCAGCAGCCTAAGGGGCCTCTACGAGCAGTACTTC
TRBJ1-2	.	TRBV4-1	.	CASSQEMKELYGYTF	TGCGCCAGCAGCCAAGAGATGAAGGAGCTCTATGGCTACACCTTC
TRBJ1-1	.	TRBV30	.	CAWTRRRNEAFF	TGTGCCTGGACACGCAGGCGAAATGAAGCTTTCTTT
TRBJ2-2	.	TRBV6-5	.	CASGLGGPTGELFF	TGTGCCAGCGGCCTTGGAGGCCCCACCGGGGAGCTGTTTTTT
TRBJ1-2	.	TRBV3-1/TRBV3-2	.	CASSQSGGYTF	TGTGCCAGCAGCCAATCTGGGGGCTACACCTTC
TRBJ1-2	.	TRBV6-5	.	CASTGGHNGYTF	TGTGCCAGCACCGGGGGGCATAATGGCTACACCTTC
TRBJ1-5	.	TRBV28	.	CASSSPHSPSNQPQHF	TGTGCCAGCAGTTCACCTCACTCGCCTAGCAATCAGCCCCAGCATTTT
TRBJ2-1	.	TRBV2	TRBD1	CASSGTGGHNEQFF	TGTGCCAGCAGCGGGACAGGGGGTCACAATGAGCAGTTCTTC
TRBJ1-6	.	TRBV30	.	CAWSVPQGGGNSPLHF	TGTGCCTGGAGTGTGCCCCAAGGCGGAGGGAATTCACCCCTCCACTTT
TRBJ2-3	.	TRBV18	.	CASSPYREVSTDTQYF	TGTGCCAGCTCACCCTACAGGGAGGTGAGCACAGATACGCAGTATTTT
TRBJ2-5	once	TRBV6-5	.	CASSPGRRETQYF	TGTGCCAGCAGCCCGGGACGGAGAGAGACCCAGTACTTC
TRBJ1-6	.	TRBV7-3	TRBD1	CASSSRDSDNSPLHF	TGTGCCAGCAGCTCTCGGGACAGCGATAATTCACCCCTCCACTTT
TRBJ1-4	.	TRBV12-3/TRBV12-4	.	CASSAGTPEKLFF	TGTGCCAGCAGTGCCGGGACGCCTGAAAAACTGTTTTTT
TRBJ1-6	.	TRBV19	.	CASSPGTSFSSYNSPLHF	TGTGCCAGTAGTCCCGGGACAAGTTTCAGCTCCTATAATTCACCCCTCCACTTT
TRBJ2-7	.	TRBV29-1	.	CSVEVSGSTYEQYF	TGCAGCGTTGAGGTTTCGGGGAGTACCTACGAGCAGTACTTC
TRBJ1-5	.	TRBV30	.	CAWSVPAGDPNQPQHF	TGTGCCTGGAGTGTACCAGCAGGGGACCCGAATCAGCCCCAGCATTTT
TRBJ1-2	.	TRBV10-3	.	CAISAAGDGYTF	TGTGCCATCAGCGCGGCGGGGGACGGCTACACCTTC
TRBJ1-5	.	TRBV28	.	CASSLLDPNQPQHF	TGTGCCAGCAGTTTATTGGACCCCAATCAGCCCCAGCATTTT
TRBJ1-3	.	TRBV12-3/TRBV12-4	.	CASSFRANTIYF	TGTGCCAGCAGTTTTCGTGCGAACACCATATATTTT
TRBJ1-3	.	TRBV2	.	CASRPTRSGNTIYF	TGTGCCAGCAGACCCACCCGGTCTGGAAACACCATATATTTT
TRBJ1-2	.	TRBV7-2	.	CASSLGGRYYGYTF	TGTGCCAGCAGCTTAGGAGGCAGATACTATGGCTACACCTTC
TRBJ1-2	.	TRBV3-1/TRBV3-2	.	CASSRGAVYGYTF	TGTGCCAGCAGCCGGGGGGCTGTCTATGGCTACACCTTC
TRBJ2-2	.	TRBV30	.	CAWTGPGNTGELFF	TGTGCCTGGACGGGTCCTGGGAACACCGGGGAGCTGTTTTTT
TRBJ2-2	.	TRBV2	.	CASRNDRRPRELFF	TGTGCCAGCAGAAATGACAGGCGACCAAGGGAGCTGTTTTTT
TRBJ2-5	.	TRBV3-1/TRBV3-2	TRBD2	CASGSGAPQETQYF	TGTGCCAGCGGTAGCGGGGCGCCTCAAGAGACCCAGTACTTC
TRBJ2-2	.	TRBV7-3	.	CASSFLGAPGELFF	TGTGCCAGCAGCTTTTTGGGGGCCCCCGGGGAGCTGTTTTTT
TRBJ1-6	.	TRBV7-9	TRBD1	CASSLVTGDNSPLHF	TGTGCCAGCAGCTTGGTCACAGGGGATAATTCACCCCTCCACTTT
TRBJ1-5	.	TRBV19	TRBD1	CASLGTGGNQPQHF	TGTGCCAGCCTAGGGACAGGGGGCAATCAGCCCCAGCATTTT
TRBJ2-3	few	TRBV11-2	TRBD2	CASSPRLAGGLSTDTQYF	TGTGCCAGCAGCCCGAGACTAGCGGGGGGGCTTAGCACAGATACGCAGTATTTT
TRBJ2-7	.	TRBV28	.	CASSLRGPYEQYF	TGTGCCAGCAGTTTGCGCGGGCCCTACGAGCAGTACTTC
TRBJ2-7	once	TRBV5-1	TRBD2	CASSYRGVSYEQYF	TGCGCCAGCAGCTACCGGGGGGTCTCCTACGAGCAGTACTTC
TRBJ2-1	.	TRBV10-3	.	CAPTPASYNEQFF	TGTGCTCCAACTCCCGCCTCCTACAATGAGCAGTTCTTC
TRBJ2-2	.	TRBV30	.	CAWSVLGGSLVGELFF	TGTGCCTGGAGTGTATTAGGCGGAAGCTTGGTCGGGGAGCTGTTTTTT
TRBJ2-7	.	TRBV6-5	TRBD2	CASSRGGGSSYEQYF	TGTGCCAGCAGTCGCGGGGGGGGGAGCTCCTACGAGCAGTACTTC
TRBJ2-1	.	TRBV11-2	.	CASSPLTDNEQFF	TGTGCCAGCAGCCCCCTCACGGACAATGAGCAGTTCTTC
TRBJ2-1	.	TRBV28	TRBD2	CASSFLTSGWNEQFF	TGTGCCAGCAGTTTTTTGACTAGCGGTTGGAATGAGCAGTTCTTC
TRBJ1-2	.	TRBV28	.	CASSLTPGGYTF	TGTGCCAGCAGTCTAACCCCGGGGGGCTACACCTTC
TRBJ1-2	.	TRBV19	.	CASSIDRGYGYTF	TGTGCCAGTAGTATTGACAGAGGCTATGGCTACACCTTC
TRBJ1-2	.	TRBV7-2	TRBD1	CASSLPGRGRGGYTF	TGTGCCAGCTCCTTACCGGGGAGGGGGCGAGGAGGCTACACCTTC
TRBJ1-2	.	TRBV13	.	CASSPRGVGVDYGYTF	TGTGCCAGCAGCCCCCGGGGGGTAGGGGTGGACTATGGCTACACCTTC
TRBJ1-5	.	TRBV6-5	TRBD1	CASGTDRDQPQHF	TGTGCCAGCGGGACGGACAGGGATCAGCCCCAGCATTTT
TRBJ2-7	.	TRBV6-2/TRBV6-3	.	CASSGKTTSYEQYF	TGTGCCAGCAGTGGGAAAACAACTAGCTACGAGCAGTACTTC
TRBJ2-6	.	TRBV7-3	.	CASSFFLPGAGANVLTF	TGTGCCAGCAGCTTCTTTCTTCCGGGTGCTGGGGCCAACGTCCTGACTTTC
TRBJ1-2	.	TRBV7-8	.	CASSRPGLVYGYTF	TGTGCCAGCAGCCGACCGGGACTCGTCTATGGCTACACCTTC
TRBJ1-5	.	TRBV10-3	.	CATSNSNQPQHF	TGTGCCACGTCGAATAGCAATCAGCCCCAGCATTTT
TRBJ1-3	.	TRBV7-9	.	CASSLRTASGNTIYF	TGTGCCAGCAGCTTACGAACAGCCTCTGGAAACACCATATATTTT
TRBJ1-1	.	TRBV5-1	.	CASSLGGTAHRGTEAFF	TGCGCCAGCAGCTTGGGAGGAACAGCCCATCGGGGCACTGAAGCTTTCTTT
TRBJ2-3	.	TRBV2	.	CASSPNLGDTQYF	TGTGCCAGCAGTCCCAACCTCGGGGATACGCAGTATTTT
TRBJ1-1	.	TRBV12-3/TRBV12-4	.	CASTLSGGTEAFF	TGTGCCAGCACCCTTTCGGGGGGCACTGAAGCTTTCTTT
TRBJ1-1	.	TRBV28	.	CASSLVDEAFF	TGTGCCAGCAGTTTAGTCGATGAAGCTTTCTTT
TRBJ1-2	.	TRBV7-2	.	CASSLGGRLGGYTF	TGTGCCAGCAGCTTAGGGGGGCGATTGGGTGGCTACACCTTC
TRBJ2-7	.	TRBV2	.	CASSGTGYSSYEQYF	TGTGCCAGCAGCGGCACAGGGTACAGCTCCTACGAGCAGTACTTC
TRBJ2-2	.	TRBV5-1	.	CASSLAGGELFF	TGCGCCAGCAGCTTGGCAGGTGGGGAGCTGTTTTTT
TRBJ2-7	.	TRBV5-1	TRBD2	CASSLSPVGEGYEQYF	TGCGCCAGCAGCTTGTCTCCGGTCGGGGAGGGCTACGAGCAGTACTTC
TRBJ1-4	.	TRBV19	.	CASSKRQGGSWEKLFF	TGTGCCAGTAGTAAGCGGCAGGGCGGTTCATGGGAAAAACTGTTTTTT
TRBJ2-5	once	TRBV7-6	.	CASKNRETQYF	TGTGCCAGCAAGAATCGAGAGACCCAGTACTTC
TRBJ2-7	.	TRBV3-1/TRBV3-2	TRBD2	CASSQGSGGLYEQYF	TGTGCCAGCAGCCAAGGAAGCGGGGGCCTCTACGAGCAGTACTTC